The 29 T cell receptor beta chains given below trace back to one sample, sequenced in a study of shared clonotypes between healthy human individuals. The protocol was immunoSEQ multiplex PCR, while the TCRdb copy is restricted to in-frame clones and leaves out a portion. The sample includes some 2,500,000 clones, 93% of them seen just once. Input material: naive CD4+ T cells from PBMCs. Stated subset: CD45RA+ positively selected. These receptors all stem from a man between 18 and 35 years old in good health. Some clones in this sample may be carry-over from other donors' samples.

Note on this clone: Other DNA sequences in the sample encode the same CDR3. V and J are TRBV28 and TRBJ2-3; D is perhaps TRBD2 (5 bases). The CDR3 length is 12 residues. The V end was cut by 4 bases, the J end by 6 bases, with 8 bases between. The germline CDR1 and CDR2 sequences are MDHEN and SYDVKM. The CDR3 protein is CASSSSRDTQYF. The CDR3 DNA sequence: TGTGCCAGCAGTTCTAGCAGGGATACGCAGTATTTT.

The V and J genes are TRBV18 and TRBJ2-1; D is undetermined. Germline CDR1 KGHSH, CDR2 LQKENI. Trimming took 6 bases from V and 11 from J, leaving 17 bases between them. This CDR3 region has 13 residues. CDR3 DNA: TGTGCCAGCTCGCCGAAGCTGGTGGATCAGCAGTTCTTC. Encoded protein: CASSPKLVDQQFF. Full variable domain (rest looked up from reference TRBV18 and TRBJ2-1): NAGVMQNPRHLVRRRGQEARLRCSPMKGHSHVYWYRQLPEEGLKFMVYLQKENIIDESGMPKERFSAEFPKEGPSILRIQQVVRGDSAAYFCASSPKLVDQQFFGPGTRLTVL.

V is TRBV19 and J is TRBJ1-5; no reliable D call. The CDR3 consists of 13 residues. The V gene lost 2 bases and the J gene lost 6 bases, with 8 bases spanning the gap. Per the germline V gene, CDR1 is LNHDA and CDR2 is SQIVND (reference sequence). In DNA form, the CDR3 reads TGTGCCAGTAGTATAAATAGATTTCAGCCCCAGCATTTT. As protein: CASSINRFQPQHF.

This chain connects TRBV5-8 to TRBJ2-7, with D perhaps matching TRBD2 (6 bases). Trimming stripped 3 bases from V and 6 bases from J, with 13 bases between. This CDR3 spans 13 amino acids. CDR1 is SGHTS, CDR2 YDEGEE, per germline. CDR3: CASSWGGQSEQYF. For the CDR3, the DNA is TGTGCCAGCAGCTGGGGAGGCCAAAGCGAGCAGTACTTC. Full variable domain (missing parts from reference TRBV5-8 and TRBJ2-7): EAGVTQSPTHLIKTRGQQATLRCSPISGHTSVYWYQQALGLGLQFLLWYDEGEERNRGNFPPRFSGRQFPNYSSELNVNALELEDSALYLCASSWGGQSEQYFGPGTRLTVT.

The chain uses TRBV6-5 and TRBJ2-3; D gene uncertain. CDR3 length: 14 residues. Germline V gives CDR1 MNHEY, CDR2 SVGAGI. V was pared by 5 bases and J by 0 bases, with 9 bases between. In DNA, the CDR3 is TGTGCCAGCAGTCAGACCCTGAGCACAGATACGCAGTATTTT. As protein: CASSQTLSTDTQYF.

The chain combines TRBV5-4 with TRBJ2-7; the match to TRBD1 covers 7 bases. In germline, CDR1 is SGHNT, CDR2 YYREEE (reference sequence). The CDR3 extends over 14 amino acids. Germline trimming cut 4 bases from V and 0 bases from J; bases unmatched to any gene: 4. This CDR3 reads CASSRRDSSYEQYF. In nucleotides, the CDR3 is TGTGCCAGCAGCCGCCGGGACAGCTCCTACGAGCAGTACTTC.

The chain carries TRBV7-6 and TRBJ1-1; perhaps TRBD1 as D (6 bases). Germline lookup yields CDR1 SGHVS and CDR2 FNYEAQ. There are 12 residues in the CDR3. The V and J ends lost 5 bases and 6 bases respectively, with 10 bases between them. In nucleotides, the CDR3 is TGTGCCAGCAGCGGCGGGGGGCCTGAAGCTTTCTTT. Residues: CASSGGGPEAFF.

This chain uses TRBV7-2 with TRBJ2-1; 9 bases line up with TRBD2. In germline, CDR1 is SGHTA, CDR2 FQGNSA. The junction had 4 bases not matched to a gene; V was cut back by 3 bases and J by 4 bases. CDR3 size: 15 residues. The CDR3 region is CASSFRGRVYNEQFF. The CDR3 DNA sequence: TGTGCCAGCAGCTTTCGCGGGAGGGTTTACAATGAGCAGTTCTTC.

The chain uses TRBV9 and TRBJ1-1, with 9 positions matching TRBD1. CDR1 SGDLS and CDR2 YYNGEE come from the germline V gene. CDR3 length equals 18 residues. Trimming at V came to 3 bases and at J to 0 bases, leaving 12 bases not matched to a gene. CDR3 nucleotides: TGTGCCAGCAGCGCTCGACAGGGGGTTTTGGGAATGAACACTGAAGCTTTCTTT. This codes for CASSARQGVLGMNTEAFF.

This clone has a handful of counts. This sequence joins TRBV9 and TRBJ1-1; no definite D call. V was cut by 2 bases and J by 5 bases, with 13 bases left in between. CDR1 and CDR2 from the germline V gene are SGDLS and YYNGEE. The CDR3 is 14 amino acids. The CDR3 region is CASSVSWMGTEAFF. In nucleotides, the CDR3 is TGTGCCAGCAGCGTTAGCTGGATGGGTACTGAAGCTTTCTTT.

This chain connects TRBV6-1 to TRBJ1-5, with D tentatively TRBD1 (6 bases). Germline V gene data show CDR1 as MNHNS and CDR2 as SASEGT. Between the trimmed V and J ends, which lost 7 bases and 4 bases, there was a span of 14 bases. This CDR3 is 14 amino acids long. CDR3 protein: CASMKGGSNQPQHF. In DNA form, the CDR3 reads TGTGCCAGCATGAAAGGGGGATCTAATCAGCCCCAGCATTTT.

The DNA of the CDR3 is TGTGCCAGCAGTGAATCTCGGGGGATCCTTGAGACCCAGTACTTC. It specifies CASSESRGILETQYF. The chain joins TRBV25-1 to TRBJ2-5; D is possibly TRBD2 (6 bases). The CDR3 runs to 15 residues. The V gene's germline CDR1 is MGHDK and CDR2 SYGVNS. V lost 1 base to trimming and J lost 5 bases, with 14 bases between them.

V and J are TRBV7-9 and TRBJ1-3, with a weak D call TRBD1 (5 bases). The V end lost 5 bases, the J end lost 6 bases, and 17 bases lay between the germline ends. The CDR3 extends over 15 amino acids. CDR1 SEHNR and CDR2 FQNEAQ come from the germline V gene (reference sequence). This CDR3 is CASSQSGGVVNTIYF. CDR3 nucleotide sequence: TGTGCCAGCAGCCAGTCCGGGGGGGTAGTAAACACCATATATTTT.

The chain recombines TRBV30 with TRBJ1-1; 8 nucleotides agree with TRBD1. Trimming took 0 bases from V and 1 from J; bases not matched to a gene: 7. Germline loops: CDR1 GTSNPN, CDR2 SVGIG (reference sequence). This CDR3 is 16 amino acids long. CDR3 protein: CAWSVAGGVTNTEAFF. As DNA, the CDR3 is TGTGCCTGGAGTGTAGCAGGGGGCGTAACGAACACTGAAGCTTTCTTT.

CDR3 in amino acids: CASSEFSGNSYNEQFF. The CDR3 DNA follows: TGTGCCAGCAGTGAATTTAGCGGGAACTCCTACAATGAGCAGTTCTTC. The rearrangement joins TRBV6-1 to TRBJ2-1; 8 bases are a match to TRBD2. This CDR3 is 16 amino acids long. Looked up from germline, CDR1 is MNHNS and CDR2 is SASEGT. V shed 2 bases, J shed 0 bases, and the junction held 3 bases outside the gene matches.

The gene calls are TRBV5-1 and TRBJ2-3; TRBD2 aligns across 12 bases. Looked up from germline, CDR1 is SGHRS and CDR2 is YFSETQ. The CDR3 has 19 residues. With V trimmed by 4 bases and J by 3 bases, 15 bases remained unmatched. CDR3 in DNA: TGCGCCAGCAGCCTCCCCACGACTAGCGGGAGTCCCACGACAGATACGCAGTATTTT. Translation: CASSLPTTSGSPTTDTQYF. Full variable domain (rest looked up from reference TRBV5-1 and TRBJ2-3): KAGVTQTPRYLIKTRGQQVTLSCSPISGHRSVSWYQQTPGQGLQFLFEYFSETQRNKGNFPGRFSGRQFSNSRSEMNVSTLELGDSALYLCASSLPTTSGSPTTDTQYFGPGTRLTVL.

This chain uses TRBV7-9 with TRBJ2-7; a weak D match, TRBD1 (5 bases). Germline-derived CDR1 and CDR2 are SEHNR and FQNEAQ (reference sequence). The CDR3 is made up of 13 amino acids. The V end lost 4 bases, the J end lost 4 bases, and 11 bases lay between the germline ends. The CDR3 region is CASSSQGIYEQYF. The DNA for the CDR3 is TGTGCCAGCAGCTCCCAGGGAATTTACGAGCAGTACTTC. Full variable domain (outside the CDR3, taken from reference TRBV7-9 and TRBJ2-7): DTGVSQNPRHKITKRGQNVTFRCDPISEHNRLYWYRQTLGQGPEFLTYFQNEAQLEKSRLLSDRFSAERPKGSFSTLEIQRTEQGDSAMYLCASSSQGIYEQYFGPGTRLTVT.

The rearrangement joins TRBV9 to TRBJ1-5, with no clear D. Trimming stripped 0 bases from V and 0 bases from J, with 7 bases between. Germline V lookup: CDR1 SGDLS, CDR2 YYNGEE. This CDR3 spans 15 amino acids. CDR3 region: CASSVDGHSNQPQHF. CDR3 nucleotides: TGTGCCAGCAGCGTAGATGGCCATAGCAATCAGCCCCAGCATTTT.

V usage is TRBV5-4 and J usage is TRBJ1-1, with 8 positions matching TRBD1. The V gene's germline CDR1 is SGHNT and CDR2 YYREEE (reference sequence). Trimming cost V 4 bases and J 1 base; bases outside gene matches: 9. The CDR3 runs 16 residues. CDR3 residues: CASSVGRQGRNTEAFF. The CDR3 bases are TGTGCCAGCAGCGTTGGGCGACAGGGGCGGAACACTGAAGCTTTCTTT.

Only a few counts were recorded for this clone. The chain carries TRBV7-9 and TRBJ2-2; a weak D match, TRBD1 (5 bases). Germline-derived CDR1 and CDR2 are SEHNR and FQNEAQ (reference sequence). The ends were cut back, 6 bases at V and 5 bases at J, with 13 bases in the middle. The CDR3 has 14 residues. CDR3 DNA sequence: TGTGCCAGCAGACCTTTGGGGCGGACCGGGGAGCTGTTTTTT. Translated: CASRPLGRTGELFF.

This chain connects TRBV10-2 to TRBJ2-3; D might be TRBD1 (7 bases). Per the germline V gene, CDR1 is WSHSY and CDR2 is SAAADI. Trimming pared 4 bases from V and 4 bases from J, leaving 15 bases between. The CDR3 contains 15 residues. CDR3 protein: CASSGAAGGPDTQYF. The CDR3 DNA reads as TGCGCCAGCAGTGGGGCGGCAGGGGGGCCAGATACGCAGTATTTT.

CDR3 nucleotides: TGTGCCAGCAGTTTGCGGGATGGTGAGCAGTTCTTC. This translates into CASSLRDGEQFF. The chain links TRBV28 to TRBJ2-1, with D maybe TRBD2 (6 bases). The CDR3 extends over 12 amino acids. CDR1 and CDR2 (germline): MDHEN, SYDVKM. The V end was cut by 3 bases, the J end by 9 bases, with 9 bases between.

The chain links TRBV27 to TRBJ1-3; D is unclear. This CDR3 comprises 14 residues. Trimming cost V 5 bases and J 2 bases, with 10 bases left between them. CDR1 and CDR2 (germline): MNHEY, SMNVEV (reference sequence). DNA of the CDR3: TGTGCCAGCAGTCCCAGCCAGCCTGGAAACACCATATATTTT. Translated, it gives CASSPSQPGNTIYF.

J is TRBJ2-5 and V is TRBV4-1, with D uncertain. Looked up from germline, CDR1 is MGHRA and CDR2 is YSYEKL. The CDR3 is 13 amino acids. The germline V and J ends were trimmed by 3 bases and 0 bases, with 5 bases remaining between them. The CDR3 sequence is CASSQGNQETQYF. The CDR3 DNA reads TGCGCCAGCAGCCAGGGTAACCAAGAGACCCAGTACTTC.

This chain links TRBV11-3 with TRBJ2-1; 13 bases fit TRBD2. This CDR3 is built from 15 residues. The V and J ends lost 2 bases and 9 bases, in that order; junction bases with no gene match: 4. Germline values: CDR1 SGHNT, CDR2 YENEEA. CDR3 bases: TGTGCCAGCAGCTTAACTAGCGGGAGGGCCAGTGAGCAGTTCTTC. Protein: CASSLTSGRASEQFF. Supplemented by reference TRBV11-3 and TRBJ2-1, the full variable domain reads EAGVVQSPRYKIIEKKQPVAFWCNPISGHNTLYWYLQNLGQGPELLIRYENEEAVDDSQLPKDRFSAERLKGVDSTLKIQPAELGDSAVYLCASSLTSGRASEQFFGPGTRLTVL.

V is TRBV7-3 and J is TRBJ2-7, with 10 bases aligning to TRBD2. Germline V gene sequence: CDR1 SGHTA, CDR2 FQGTGA. The CDR3 loop spans 15 amino acids. Losses at the gene ends were 3 bases for V and 5 bases for J; bases not matched to a gene: 7. The CDR3 sequence: CASSFSSGSSHEQYF. The CDR3 nucleotides read TGTGCCAGCAGCTTCTCTAGCGGGAGCTCTCACGAGCAGTACTTC.

The gene calls are TRBV19 and TRBJ2-6; D ambiguous. The CDR3 is 15 residues long. The V end was cut by 1 base, the J end by 0 bases, with 4 bases between. Germline V gives CDR1 LNHDA, CDR2 SQIVND (reference sequence). The CDR3 DNA reads TGTGCCAGTAGTATAGGGCTCTCTGGGGCCAACGTCCTGACTTTC. Translated: CASSIGLSGANVLTF.

CDR3 DNA: TGCGCCAGCAGCAACCCGGGACTAGCGGGGGCGAGCTCCTACGAGCAGTACTTC. It specifies CASSNPGLAGASSYEQYF. V gene TRBV4-1 combines with J gene TRBJ2-7, with 14 bases fitting TRBD2. Germline CDR1 reads MGHRA; CDR2 reads YSYEKL. J lost 0 bases, V lost 5 bases, and 9 bases had no gene match. The CDR3 extends over 18 amino acids.

The gene calls are TRBV4-2 and TRBJ1-3, with a possible D match to TRBD1 (5 bases). The germline V gene encodes CDR1 LGHNA and CDR2 YNFKEQ. CDR3 length: 16 residues. Trimming took off 0 bases at V and 2 bases at J, with 11 bases between the two ends. The CDR3 bases are TGTGCCAGCAGCCAAGAACAGGTGATAACTGGAAACACCATATATTTT. Translated, it gives CASSQEQVITGNTIYF.